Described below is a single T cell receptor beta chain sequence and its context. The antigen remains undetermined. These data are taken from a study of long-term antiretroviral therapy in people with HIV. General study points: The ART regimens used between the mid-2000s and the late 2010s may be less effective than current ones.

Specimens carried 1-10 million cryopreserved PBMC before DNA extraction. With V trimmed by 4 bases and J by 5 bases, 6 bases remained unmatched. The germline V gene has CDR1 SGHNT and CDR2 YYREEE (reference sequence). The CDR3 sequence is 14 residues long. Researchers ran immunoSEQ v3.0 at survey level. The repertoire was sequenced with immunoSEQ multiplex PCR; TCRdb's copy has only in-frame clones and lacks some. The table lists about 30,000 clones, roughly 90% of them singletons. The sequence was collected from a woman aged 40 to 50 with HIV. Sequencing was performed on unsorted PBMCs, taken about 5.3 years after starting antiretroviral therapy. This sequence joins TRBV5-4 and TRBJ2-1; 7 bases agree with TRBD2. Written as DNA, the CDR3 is TGTGCCAGCAGCACCGGGGGAGGGAACAATGAGCAGTTCTTC. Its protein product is CASSTGGGNNEQFF.